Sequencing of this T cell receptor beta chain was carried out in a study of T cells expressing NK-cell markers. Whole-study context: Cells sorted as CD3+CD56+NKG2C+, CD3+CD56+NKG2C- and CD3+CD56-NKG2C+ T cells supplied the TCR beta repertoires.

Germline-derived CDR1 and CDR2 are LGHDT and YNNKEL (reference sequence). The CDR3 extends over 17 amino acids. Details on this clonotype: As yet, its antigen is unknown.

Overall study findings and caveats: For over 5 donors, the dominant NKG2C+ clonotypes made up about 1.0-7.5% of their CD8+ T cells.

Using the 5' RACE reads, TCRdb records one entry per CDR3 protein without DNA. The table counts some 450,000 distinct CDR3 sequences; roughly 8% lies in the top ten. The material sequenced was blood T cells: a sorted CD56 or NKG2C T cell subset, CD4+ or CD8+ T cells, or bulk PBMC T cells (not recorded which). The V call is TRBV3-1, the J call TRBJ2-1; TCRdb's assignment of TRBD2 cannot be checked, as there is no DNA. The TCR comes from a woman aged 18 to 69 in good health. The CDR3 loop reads CASSQVRRDSSYNEQFF.